Shown below are 10 T cell receptor beta chains from a single sample sequenced in a study of cytomegalovirus exposure and HLA in healthy donors. PCR primers comprised 60 Vbeta and 13 Jbeta primers. Generated by immunoSEQ multiplex PCR, the TCRdb table keeps only in-frame clones and is missing some. The table has 68,000 or so clones, about 80% seen once. The sequenced sample consisted of PBMCs. These receptors originate from a woman aged 25 to 45 in good health and CMV-seronegative.

The genes are TRBV30 and TRBJ1-1, with 7 bases fitting TRBD1. J was trimmed by 8 bases and V by 3 bases; bases with no gene match: 9. CDR3 length: 13 residues. In germline, CDR1 is GTSNPN, CDR2 SVGIG (reference sequence). CDR3 DNA: TGTGCCTGGAGCATAACAGGGGCGGGAGAAGCTTTCTTT. It encodes CAWSITGAGEAFF. Full variable domain (rest looked up from reference TRBV30 and TRBJ1-1): SQTIHQWPATLVQPVGSPLSLECTVEGTSNPNLYWYRQAAGRGLQLLFYSVGIGQISSEVPQNLSASRPQDRQFILSSKKLLLSDSGFYLCAWSITGAGEAFFGQGTRLTVV.

The CDR3 DNA reads as TGTGCCAGCAGCTTATTGCCGGCGGGAGATACGCAGTATTTT. Amino acid sequence: CASSLLPAGDTQYF. This chain joins TRBV7-8 and TRBJ2-3, with D tentatively TRBD2 (5 bases). CDR1 SGHVS and CDR2 FQNEAQ come from the germline V gene. Trimming took 2 bases from V and 5 from J, leaving 11 bases between them. The CDR3 spans 14 residues.

The chain carries TRBV30 and TRBJ1-2, with TRBD1 matching over 11 bases. The germline gives CDR1 GTSNPN, CDR2 SVGIG (reference sequence). This CDR3 comprises 13 residues. V shed 1 base, J shed 6 bases, and the junction held 1 base outside the gene matches. The CDR3 sequence is CAWSEGQGDGYTF. The CDR3 bases are TGTGCCTGGAGTGAGGGACAGGGGGATGGCTACACCTTC.

The chain is built from TRBV4-1 and TRBJ1-2; D not resolved. Trimming pared 2 bases from V and 1 base from J, leaving 11 bases between. The CDR3 contains 15 residues. Germline loops: CDR1 MGHRA, CDR2 YSYEKL. As DNA, the CDR3 is TGCGCCAGCAGCCAACAGTATACAGTTAACTATGGCTACACCTTC. It translates to CASSQQYTVNYGYTF.

V gene TRBV28 combines with J gene TRBJ2-1; the D gene is possibly TRBD2 (6 bases). CDR1 and CDR2 (germline): MDHEN, SYDVKM. V was shortened by 5 bases and J by 9 bases, with 17 bases between the two germline ends. The length of the CDR3 is 14 residues. CDR3 protein: CASSLLTRISEQFF. For the CDR3, the DNA is TGTGCCAGCAGTCTACTGACTAGAATCTCTGAGCAGTTCTTC.

The chain joins TRBV29-1 to TRBJ2-1; 10 nucleotides align to TRBD1. The trim removed 8 bases at V and 9 bases at J, leaving 10 bases unmatched. This CDR3 is 13 amino acids long. From germline, CDR1 is SQVTM and CDR2 ANQGSEA. DNA for the CDR3: TGCAGCTCCGGGACAGGGGTTAAGAGTGAGCAGTTCTTC. It specifies CSSGTGVKSEQFF.

This chain links TRBV5-8 with TRBJ2-1, with 10 bases matching TRBD1. This CDR3 region has 16 residues. Trimming took 2 bases from V and 1 from J; bases not matched to a gene: 3. Germline V gene data show CDR1 as SGHTS and CDR2 as YDEGEE. CDR3 coding DNA: TGTGCCAGCAGCTTTCTGGGACAGGGGTCCTACAATGAGCAGTTCTTC. Translated, it gives CASSFLGQGSYNEQFF.

The CDR3 DNA is TGTGCCTGGAGTGTTAGCGGGAGCGCGAGAGAGCAGTTCTTC. This gives the protein CAWSVSGSAREQFF. V usage is TRBV30 and J usage is TRBJ2-1, with TRBD2 matching over 9 bases. The germline V gene has CDR1 GTSNPN and CDR2 SVGIG (reference sequence). The CDR3 spans 14 residues. With V trimmed by 0 bases and J by 10 bases, 7 bases remained unmatched.

This clone was seen once. The rearrangement uses TRBV4-3 and TRBJ2-1; 10 bases map to TRBD2. From germline, CDR1 is LGHNA and CDR2 YSLEER. CDR3 length equals 18 residues. Germline trimming cut 0 bases from V and 9 bases from J; bases unmatched to any gene: 14. The CDR3 sequence is CASSQDQQASGRGSEQFF. As DNA, the CDR3 is TGCGCCAGCAGCCAAGATCAACAGGCTAGCGGGAGAGGCAGTGAGCAGTTCTTC.

The V and J genes are TRBV5-6 and TRBJ1-6; the match to TRBD1 covers 7 bases. V dropped 3 bases and J dropped 8; count of bases not matched to a gene: 11. CDR3 length: 16 residues. Germline CDR1 reads SGHDT; CDR2 reads YYEEEE. CDR3 in DNA: TGTGCCAGCAGCTCTAGGACAGGCTTTCTTTATTCACCCCTCCACTTT. This translates into CASSSRTGFLYSPLHF.